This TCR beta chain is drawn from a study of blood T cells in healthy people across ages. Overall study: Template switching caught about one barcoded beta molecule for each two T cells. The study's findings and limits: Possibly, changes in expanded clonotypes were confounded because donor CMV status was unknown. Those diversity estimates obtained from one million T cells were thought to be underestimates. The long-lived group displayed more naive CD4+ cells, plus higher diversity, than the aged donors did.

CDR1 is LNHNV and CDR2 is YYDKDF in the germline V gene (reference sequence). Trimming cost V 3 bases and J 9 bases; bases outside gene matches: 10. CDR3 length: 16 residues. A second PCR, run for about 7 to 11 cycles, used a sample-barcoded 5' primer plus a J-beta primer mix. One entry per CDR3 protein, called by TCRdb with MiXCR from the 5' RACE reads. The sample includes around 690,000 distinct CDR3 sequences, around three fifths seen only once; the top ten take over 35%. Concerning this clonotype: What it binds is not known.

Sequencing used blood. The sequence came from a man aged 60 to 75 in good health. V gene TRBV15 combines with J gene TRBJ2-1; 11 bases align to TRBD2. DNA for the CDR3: TGTGCCACCAGCAGGAATAGCGGGGGGGCGATGGTTGAGCAGTTCTTC. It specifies CATSRNSGGAMVEQFF.